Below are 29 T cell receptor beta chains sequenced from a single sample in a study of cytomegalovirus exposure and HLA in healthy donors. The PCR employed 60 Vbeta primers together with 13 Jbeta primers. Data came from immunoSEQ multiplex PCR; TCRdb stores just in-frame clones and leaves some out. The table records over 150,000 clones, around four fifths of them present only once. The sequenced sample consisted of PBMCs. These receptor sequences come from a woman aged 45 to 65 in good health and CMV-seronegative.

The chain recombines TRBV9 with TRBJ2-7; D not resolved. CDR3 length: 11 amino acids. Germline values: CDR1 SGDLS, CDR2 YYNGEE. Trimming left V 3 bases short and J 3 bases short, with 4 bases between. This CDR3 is CASSAGYEQYF. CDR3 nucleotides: TGTGCCAGCAGCGCAGGCTACGAGCAGTACTTC.

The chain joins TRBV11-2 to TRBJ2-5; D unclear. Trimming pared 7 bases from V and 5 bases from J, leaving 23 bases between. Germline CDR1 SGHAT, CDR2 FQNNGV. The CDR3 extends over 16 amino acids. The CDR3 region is CASTVNPHSSRETQYF. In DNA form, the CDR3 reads TGTGCCAGCACCGTCAACCCCCACTCTAGTAGGGAGACCCAGTACTTC.

CDR3 DNA: TGTGCCAGCAGTTACTCCGGGACAGGGGCTTCCTACGAGCAGTACTTC. Translated: CASSYSGTGASYEQYF. This chain joins TRBV6-5 and TRBJ2-7; 10 bases are a match to TRBD1. V was pared by 0 bases and J by 1 base, with 3 bases of the junction left unmatched. The germline gives CDR1 MNHEY, CDR2 SVGAGI. The CDR3 consists of 16 residues.

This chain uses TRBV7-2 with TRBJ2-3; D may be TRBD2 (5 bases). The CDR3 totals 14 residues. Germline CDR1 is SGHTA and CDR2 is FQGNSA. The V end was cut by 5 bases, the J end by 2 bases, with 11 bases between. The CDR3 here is CASSPGRATDTQYF. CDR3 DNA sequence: TGTGCCAGCAGCCCCGGGCGGGCCACAGATACGCAGTATTTT.

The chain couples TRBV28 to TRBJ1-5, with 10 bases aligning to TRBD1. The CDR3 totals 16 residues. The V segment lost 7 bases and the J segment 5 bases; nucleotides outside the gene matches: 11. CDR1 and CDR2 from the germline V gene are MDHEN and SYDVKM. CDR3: CASTQGTGARYQPQHF. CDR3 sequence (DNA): TGTGCCAGCACTCAAGGGACAGGGGCTCGTTATCAGCCCCAGCATTTT.

Written as DNA, the CDR3 is TGCGCCAGCAGCGCCTCCACCGGGTCACCTTCTGGCGAGCAGTACTTC. Translating gives CASSASTGSPSGEQYF. The chain combines TRBV5-1 with TRBJ2-7; no reliable D call. Germline V CDR1 and CDR2: SGHRS, YFSETQ. The CDR3 loop spans 16 amino acids. The ends were cut back, 4 bases at V and 6 bases at J, with 23 bases in the middle.

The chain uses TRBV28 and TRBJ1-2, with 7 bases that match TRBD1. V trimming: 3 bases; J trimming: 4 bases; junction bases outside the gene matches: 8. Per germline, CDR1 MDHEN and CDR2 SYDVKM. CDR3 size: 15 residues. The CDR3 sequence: CASSLSSNRGYGYTF. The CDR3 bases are TGTGCCAGCAGTTTGAGTTCTAACAGGGGCTATGGCTACACCTTC.

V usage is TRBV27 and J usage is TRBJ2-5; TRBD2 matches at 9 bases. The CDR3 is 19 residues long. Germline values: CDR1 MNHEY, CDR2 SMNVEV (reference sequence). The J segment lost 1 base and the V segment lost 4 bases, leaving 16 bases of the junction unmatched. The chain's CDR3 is CASSWPEKREDQFQETQYF. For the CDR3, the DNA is TGTGCCAGCAGTTGGCCCGAGAAGCGGGAGGACCAATTCCAAGAGACCCAGTACTTC.

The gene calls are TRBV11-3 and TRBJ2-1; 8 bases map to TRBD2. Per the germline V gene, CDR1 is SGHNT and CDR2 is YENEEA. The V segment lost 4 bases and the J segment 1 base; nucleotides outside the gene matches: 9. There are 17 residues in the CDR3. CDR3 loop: CASSSRIAGRSYNEQFF. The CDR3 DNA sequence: TGTGCCAGCAGCTCAAGAATAGCGGGACGTTCCTACAATGAGCAGTTCTTC.

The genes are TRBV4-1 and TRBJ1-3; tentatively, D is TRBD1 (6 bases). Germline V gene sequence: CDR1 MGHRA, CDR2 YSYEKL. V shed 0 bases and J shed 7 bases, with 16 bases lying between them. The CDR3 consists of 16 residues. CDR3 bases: TGCGCCAGCAGCCAAGATTGGGGACTAGGGGGGAACACCATATATTTT. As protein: CASSQDWGLGGNTIYF.

CDR3: CASSVLGGETQYF. The CDR3, as DNA: TGTGCCAGCAGCGTACTAGGGGGAGAGACCCAGTACTTC. The V and J genes are TRBV9 and TRBJ2-5, with D tentatively TRBD1 (6 bases). In germline, CDR1 is SGDLS, CDR2 YYNGEE. The CDR3 totals 13 residues. Trimming shortened V by 1 base and J by 4 bases, and 8 bases separated the two germline ends.

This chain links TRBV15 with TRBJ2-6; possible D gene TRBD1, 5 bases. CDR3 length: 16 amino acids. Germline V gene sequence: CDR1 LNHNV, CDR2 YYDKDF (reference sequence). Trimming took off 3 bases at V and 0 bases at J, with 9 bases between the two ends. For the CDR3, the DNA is TGTGCCACCAGCAGTGGGCAGGGCTCTGGGGCCAACGTCCTGACTTTC. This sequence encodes CATSSGQGSGANVLTF.

CDR3 DNA: TGTGCCAGCACCCCTGAGGAAGGTAGCGGGAGGGATAACGAGCAGTACTTC. Its protein product is CASTPEEGSGRDNEQYF. The chain has TRBV28 and TRBJ2-7, with 11 bases matching TRBD2. V lost 7 bases and J lost 5; bases outside the gene matches: 16. CDR3 length: 17 amino acids. The germline CDR1 and CDR2 sequences are MDHEN and SYDVKM.

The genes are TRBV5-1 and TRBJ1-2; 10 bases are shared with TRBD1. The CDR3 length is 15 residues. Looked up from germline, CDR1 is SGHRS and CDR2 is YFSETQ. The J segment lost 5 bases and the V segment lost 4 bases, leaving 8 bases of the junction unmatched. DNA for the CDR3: TGCGCCAGCAGCCCGGCCGGGACAGGGGCTTATGGCTACACCTTC. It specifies CASSPAGTGAYGYTF.

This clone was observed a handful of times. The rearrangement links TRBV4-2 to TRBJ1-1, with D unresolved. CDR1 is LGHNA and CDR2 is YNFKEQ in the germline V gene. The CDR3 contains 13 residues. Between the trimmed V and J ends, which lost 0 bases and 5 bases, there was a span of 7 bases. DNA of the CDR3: TGTGCCAGCAGCCAAGATTTCGGGACTGAAGCTTTCTTT. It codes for CASSQDFGTEAFF.

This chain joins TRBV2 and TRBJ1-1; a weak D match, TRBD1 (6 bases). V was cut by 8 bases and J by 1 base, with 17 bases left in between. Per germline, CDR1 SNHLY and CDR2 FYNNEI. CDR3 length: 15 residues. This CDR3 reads CASGDTEGPNTEAFF. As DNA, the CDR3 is TGTGCCAGCGGGGACACAGAGGGGCCGAACACTGAAGCTTTCTTT.

CDR3 DNA: TGTGCCAGCAGTGCCCGGGGAAGTTATGGCTACACCTTC. Its translation: CASSARGSYGYTF. J is TRBJ1-2 and V is TRBV6-1; D is uncertain. CDR1 is MNHNS, CDR2 SASEGT, per germline. Between the trimmed V and J ends, which lost 4 bases and 5 bases, there was a span of 11 bases. The CDR3 spans 13 residues.

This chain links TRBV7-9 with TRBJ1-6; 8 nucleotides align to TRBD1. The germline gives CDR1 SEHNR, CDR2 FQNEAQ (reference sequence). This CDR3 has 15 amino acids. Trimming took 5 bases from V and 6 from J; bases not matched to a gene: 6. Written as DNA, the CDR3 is TGTGCCAGCAGCCCCCAGGGGGCGTCTAATTCACCCCTCCACTTT. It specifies CASSPQGASNSPLHF.

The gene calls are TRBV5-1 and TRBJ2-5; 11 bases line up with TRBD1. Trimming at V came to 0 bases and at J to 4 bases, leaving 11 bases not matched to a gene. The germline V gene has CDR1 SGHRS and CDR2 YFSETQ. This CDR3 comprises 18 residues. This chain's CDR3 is CASSLGTGGARSGETQYF. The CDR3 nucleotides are TGCGCCAGCAGCTTGGGGACAGGGGGCGCTCGGTCGGGAGAGACCCAGTACTTC. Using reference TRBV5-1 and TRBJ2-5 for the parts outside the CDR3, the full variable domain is KAGVTQTPRYLIKTRGQQVTLSCSPISGHRSVSWYQQTPGQGLQFLFEYFSETQRNKGNFPGRFSGRQFSNSRSEMNVSTLELGDSALYLCASSLGTGGARSGETQYFGPGTRLLVL.

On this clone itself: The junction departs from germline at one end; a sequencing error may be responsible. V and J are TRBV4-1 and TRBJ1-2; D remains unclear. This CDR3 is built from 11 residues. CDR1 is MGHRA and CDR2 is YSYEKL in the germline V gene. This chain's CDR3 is CASSQDGLAIF. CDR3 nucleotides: TGCGCCAGCAGCCAAGATGGGCTGGCGATCTTC.

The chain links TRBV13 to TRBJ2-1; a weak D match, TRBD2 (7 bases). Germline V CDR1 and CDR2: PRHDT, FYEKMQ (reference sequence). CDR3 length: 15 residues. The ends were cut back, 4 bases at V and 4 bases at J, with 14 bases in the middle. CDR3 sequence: CASSSGGRGYNEQFF. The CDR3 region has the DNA TGTGCCAGCAGCTCCGGGGGGCGGGGGTACAATGAGCAGTTCTTC.

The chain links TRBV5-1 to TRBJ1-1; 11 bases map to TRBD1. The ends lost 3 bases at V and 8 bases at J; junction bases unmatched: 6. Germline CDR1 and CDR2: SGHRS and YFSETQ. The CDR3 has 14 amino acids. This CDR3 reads CASSSGQGAWEAFF. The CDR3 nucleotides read TGCGCCAGCAGCTCCGGACAGGGGGCTTGGGAAGCTTTCTTT. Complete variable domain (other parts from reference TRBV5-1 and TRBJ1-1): KAGVTQTPRYLIKTRGQQVTLSCSPISGHRSVSWYQQTPGQGLQFLFEYFSETQRNKGNFPGRFSGRQFSNSRSEMNVSTLELGDSALYLCASSSGQGAWEAFFGQGTRLTVV.

CDR3 nucleotide sequence: TGTGCCAGCAGCGTAGAGGCGGGACGGTTTTACAATGAGCAGTTCTTC. Its translation is CASSVEAGRFYNEQFF. The genes are TRBV9 and TRBJ2-1, with D possibly TRBD2 on 6 matching bases. V was clipped by 0 bases and J by 4 bases, with 14 bases between them. CDR1 and CDR2 from the germline V gene are SGDLS and YYNGEE. This CDR3 comprises 16 residues.

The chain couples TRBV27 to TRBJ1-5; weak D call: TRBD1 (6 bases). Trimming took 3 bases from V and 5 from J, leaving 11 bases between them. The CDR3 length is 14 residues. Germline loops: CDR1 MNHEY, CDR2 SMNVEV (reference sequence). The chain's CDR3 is CASSFQGLDQPQHF. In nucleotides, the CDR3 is TGTGCCAGCAGTTTTCAGGGGCTTGATCAGCCCCAGCATTTT.

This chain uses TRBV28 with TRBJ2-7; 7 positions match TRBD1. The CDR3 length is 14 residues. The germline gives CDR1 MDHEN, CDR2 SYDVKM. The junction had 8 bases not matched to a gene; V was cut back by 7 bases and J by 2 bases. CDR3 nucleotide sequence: TGTGCCAGCATGACCACGCAGGGGGCCTACGAGCAGTACTTC. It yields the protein CASMTTQGAYEQYF.

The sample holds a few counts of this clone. The CDR3 region is CASSSPSTQGLNTEAFF. The CDR3 nucleotides are TGTGCCAGCAGTTCCCCATCGACACAGGGTCTGAACACTGAAGCTTTCTTT. This chain uses TRBV28 with TRBJ1-1; tentative D call: TRBD1 (6 bases). This CDR3 contains 17 residues. V was clipped by 4 bases and J by 0 bases, with 18 bases between them. Per the germline V gene, CDR1 is MDHEN and CDR2 is SYDVKM.

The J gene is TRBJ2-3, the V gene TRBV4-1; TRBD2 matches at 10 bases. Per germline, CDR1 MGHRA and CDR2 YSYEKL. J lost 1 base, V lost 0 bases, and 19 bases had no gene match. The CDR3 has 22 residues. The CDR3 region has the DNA TGCGCCAGCAGCCAAGAAGGAGGGCCGGGACTAGCGCCGAACGCCCGCACAGATACGCAGTATTTT. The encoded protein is CASSQEGGPGLAPNARTDTQYF.

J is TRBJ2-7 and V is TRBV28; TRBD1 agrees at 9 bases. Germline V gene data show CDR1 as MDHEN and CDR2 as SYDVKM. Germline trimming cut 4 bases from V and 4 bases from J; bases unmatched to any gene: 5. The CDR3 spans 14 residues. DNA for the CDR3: TGTGCCAGCAGTTCCGGGACAGGGCGTTACGAGCAGTACTTC. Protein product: CASSSGTGRYEQYF.

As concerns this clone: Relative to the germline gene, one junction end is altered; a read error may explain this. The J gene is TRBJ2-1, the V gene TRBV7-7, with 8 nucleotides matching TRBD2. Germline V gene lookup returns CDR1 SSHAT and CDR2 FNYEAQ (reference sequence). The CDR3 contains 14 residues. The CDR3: CASSLSGTSHEQFF. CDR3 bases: TGTGCTAGCAGCTTATCCGGGACTAGTCATGAGCAGTTCTTC.